This TCR beta chain was retrieved from a study of brain metastases from non-small cell lung cancer. Sequencing was performed with immunoSEQ multiplex PCR; in TCRdb, only in-frame clones are kept and a portion is missing. The sample lists 640 or so clones; approximately 85% were seen once. CDR1 is SGHRS, CDR2 YFSETQ, per germline. This CDR3 region has 14 residues. V was pared by 6 bases and J by 0 bases, with 11 bases between. This clonotype originated in a donor at least 40 years old with non-small cell lung cancer. The chain employs TRBV5-1 and TRBJ2-3; D possibly corresponds to TRBD2 (6 bases). What was sequenced was tumor-adjacent normal tissue. CDR3 amino acids: CASTRAGSTDTQYF. The CDR3 DNA sequence: TGCGCCAGCACCAGAGCGGGTAGCACAGATACGCAGTATTTT.